The clone carrying this T cell receptor (beta chain) was counted at least ten times. Its matching antigen is unknown. This record comes from a study of Graves' ophthalmopathy and Graves' hyperthyroidism. Study summary: Specimen type is peripheral blood, obtained at initial diagnosis before any treatment. Study findings and constraints: In blood appeared most of the expanded thyroid clonotypes whose frequency exceeded 0.001. Using 13 signatures, a model distinguished ophthalmopathy from stable hyperthyroidism, reaching around 86% sensitivity and 81.08% specificity.

RNA transcripts served as template for amplifying TCR beta CDR3 sequences. Following a first-round RT-PCR that used HTBI primers, a second-round multiplex PCR was carried out. TCRdb used MiXCR to reprocess the multiplex PCR reads, holding one entry per CDR3 protein. The sample carries about 210,000 distinct CDR3 sequences, around 30% recorded once. Sequencing was carried out using peripheral blood. This TCR was recovered from a man aged 45 to 65 with Graves' ophthalmopathy.

The CDR3 DNA reads TGCGCCAGCAGCCTGGGGACTACTCCAGGAGAGACCCAGTACTTC. Translated, it gives CASSLGTTPGETQYF. The rearrangement joins TRBV5-1 to TRBJ2-5; 7 bases fit TRBD2. Germline V gives CDR1 SGHRS, CDR2 YFSETQ. V lost 4 bases and J lost 4; bases outside the gene matches: 10. This CDR3 region has 15 residues.